A selection of T cell receptor beta chains follows, all from one sample in a study of T cell clonotyping in hematopoietic cell transplantation. Data came from immunoSEQ multiplex PCR; TCRdb stores just in-frame clones and leaves some out. Of approximately 5,000 clones listed, under 35% are singletons. The specimen comprised peripheral blood mononuclear cells, sampled before stem cell transplant. The receptors come from a man over 45 with myelofibrosis. Some clones in this sample may be carry-over from other donors' samples. Both conserved end residues are part of each CDR3. The D gene is left open where the match is weak. Some rows mark clone size as missing; the rest say once, few, many or name a class of expanded clone.

size: medium-sized; D: NA; J: TRBJ1-2; V: TRBV6-5; CDR3: CASVGPYGYTF; DNA: TGTGCCAGTGTTGGTCCCTATGGCTACACCTTC
size: NA; D: TRBD1; J: TRBJ2-7; V: TRBV4-3; CDR3: CASSQDMRGLGEQYF; DNA: TGCGCCAGCAGCCAAGATATGAGGGGGCTTGGGGAGCAGTACTTC
size: few; D: TRBD1; J: TRBJ2-7; V: TRBV2; CDR3: CASSVDRGPYEQYF; DNA: TGTGCCAGCAGTGTAGACAGGGGGCCCTACGAGCAGTACTTC
size: few; D: TRBD1; J: TRBJ2-7; V: TRBV30; CDR3: CASSGTATYEQYF; DNA: TGTGCCAGCTCCGGGACAGCGACCTACGAGCAGTACTTC
size: few; D: NA; J: TRBJ1-1; V: TRBV5-6; CDR3: CASSTWWKGVGEAFF; DNA: TGTGCCAGCAGCACTTGGTGGAAGGGGGTGGGTGAAGCTTTCTTT
size: medium-sized; D: NA; J: TRBJ2-1; V: TRBV14; CDR3: CASSQGGEQFF; DNA: TGTGCCAGCAGCCAAGGGGGGGAGCAGTTCTTC
size: NA; D: NA; J: TRBJ2-3; V: TRBV10-3; CDR3: CAIRLADTQYF; DNA: TGTGCCATCAGGTTGGCAGATACGCAGTATTTT
size: NA; D: TRBD2; J: TRBJ2-1; V: TRBV30; CDR3: CAWSLGGGVVF; DNA: TGTGCCTGGAGCCTCGGGGGAGGGGTCGTCTTC
size: NA; D: NA; J: TRBJ2-6; V: TRBV5-6; CDR3: CASSLVLRLGNSGANVLTF; DNA: TGTGCCAGCAGCTTGGTATTGAGGTTAGGCAACTCTGGGGCCAACGTCCTGACTTTC
size: NA; D: NA; J: TRBJ2-5; V: TRBV20-1; CDR3: CSAPRESQYF; DNA: TGCAGTGCGCCCCGCGAGTCCCAGTACTTC
size: NA; D: NA; J: TRBJ2-2; V: TRBV6-5; CDR3: CASSYSTDSGELFF; DNA: TGTGCCAGCAGTTACTCCACGGACTCTGGGGAGCTGTTTTTT
size: NA; D: NA; J: TRBJ2-7; V: TRBV30; CDR3: CAWSAGLQYEQYF; DNA: TGTGCCTGGAGTGCCGGGCTCCAATACGAGCAGTACTTC
size: NA; D: NA; J: TRBJ2-2; V: TRBV20-1; CDR3: CRAGNTGELFF; DNA: TGCAGGGCGGGGAACACCGGGGAGCTGTTTTTT
size: NA; D: TRBD1; J: TRBJ2-7; V: TRBV30; CDR3: CAWSVRGTDSYEQYF; DNA: TGTGCCTGGAGTGTACGTGGGACAGACTCCTACGAGCAGTACTTC
size: few; D: NA; J: TRBJ1-2; V: TRBV30; CDR3: CAWRDQGRYGYTF; DNA: TGTGCCTGGAGGGACCAGGGACGCTATGGCTACACCTTC
size: NA; D: NA; J: TRBJ2-7; V: TRBV29-1; CDR3: CSALTDPSGHEQYF; DNA: TGCAGCGCGTTAACCGACCCGAGCGGCCACGAGCAGTACTTC
size: NA; D: NA; J: TRBJ2-7; V: TRBV30; CDR3: CASRGDANYEQYF; DNA: TGTGCCTCCAGGGGGGACGCAAACTACGAGCAGTACTTC
size: NA; D: NA; J: TRBJ1-5; V: TRBV30; CDR3: CAWSVRLGSSQPQHF; DNA: TGTGCCTGGAGTGTACGGTTGGGGAGCAGTCAGCCCCAGCATTTT
size: NA; D: NA; J: TRBJ1-2; V: TRBV30; CDR3: CAWSVGQGYSSGGYTF; DNA: TGTGCCTGGAGTGTCGGTCAGGGTTACTCTTCTGGGGGCTACACCTTC
size: few; D: TRBD2; J: TRBJ2-7; V: TRBV4-3; CDR3: CASSHEPLGGASGYEQYF; DNA: TGCGCCAGCAGCCACGAGCCACTCGGCGGGGCTAGCGGCTACGAGCAGTACTTC
size: few; D: NA; J: TRBJ1-2; V: TRBV4-3; CDR3: CASSQDMGPANYGYTF; DNA: TGCGCCAGCAGCCAAGATATGGGACCGGCTAACTATGGCTACACCTTC
size: NA; D: TRBD1; J: TRBJ2-7; V: TRBV29-1; CDR3: CSVDTTGGREQYF; DNA: TGCAGCGTAGACACCACAGGGGGTAGAGAGCAGTACTTC
size: once; D: NA; J: TRBJ1-6; V: TRBV6-5; CDR3: CASMGLGGADSPLHF; DNA: TGTGCCAGCATGGGACTGGGGGGAGCAGATTCACCCCTCCACTTT
size: NA; D: NA; J: TRBJ1-2; V: TRBV25-1; CDR3: CASSVGDYGYGYTF; DNA: TGTGCCAGCAGTGTAGGGGATTACGGCTATGGCTACACCTTC
size: NA; D: NA; J: TRBJ2-7; V: TRBV19; CDR3: CASRQGQGGSEQYF; DNA: TGTGCCAGCCGGCAAGGCCAGGGAGGATCCGAGCAGTACTTC
size: few; D: TRBD2; J: TRBJ2-7; V: TRBV6-1; CDR3: CASSEVSAGGYEQYF; DNA: TGTGCCAGCAGTGAAGTATCAGCGGGAGGGTACGAGCAGTACTTC
size: few; D: NA; J: TRBJ2-1; V: TRBV6-5; CDR3: CAGSSGPYRDEQFF; DNA: TGTGCCGGCAGTTCGGGACCCTACAGGGATGAGCAGTTCTTC
size: few; D: NA; J: TRBJ2-5; V: TRBV27; CDR3: CASIWGETQYF; DNA: TGTGCCAGCATTTGGGGGGAGACCCAGTACTTC
size: NA; D: NA; J: TRBJ2-2; V: TRBV5-6; CDR3: CASTREVGHTGELFF; DNA: TGTGCCAGCACCCGAGAGGTTGGTCACACCGGGGAGCTGTTTTTT
size: NA; D: NA; J: TRBJ1-2; V: TRBV2; CDR3: CASARDGNYGYTF; DNA: TGTGCCAGCGCCCGGGACGGTAACTATGGCTACACCTTC
size: NA; D: TRBD1; J: TRBJ1-2; V: TRBV9; CDR3: CASSVATGTVGYTF; DNA: TGTGCCAGCAGCGTAGCGACAGGGACCGTAGGCTACACCTTC
size: NA; D: NA; J: TRBJ1-2; V: TRBV29-1; CDR3: CSVDWGGYGYTF; DNA: TGCAGCGTCGACTGGGGGGGCTATGGCTACACCTTC
size: NA; D: NA; J: TRBJ2-6; V: TRBV5-6; CDR3: CASSHREPSGANVLTF; DNA: TGTGCCAGCAGCCACAGGGAGCCCTCTGGGGCCAACGTCCTGACTTTC
size: NA; D: NA; J: TRBJ1-5; V: TRBV6-6; CDR3: CASSYSSGPNQPQHF; DNA: TGTGCCAGCAGTTACTCATCCGGCCCCAATCAGCCCCAGCATTTT
size: few; D: NA; J: TRBJ2-7; V: TRBV30; CDR3: CAWSDGASYEQYF; DNA: TGTGCCTGGAGTGACGGGGCCTCCTACGAGCAGTACTTC
size: NA; D: NA; J: TRBJ1-2; V: TRBV30; CDR3: CAWNPGLSIGGYTF; DNA: TGTGCCTGGAATCCGGGACTCTCAATCGGTGGCTACACCTTC
size: NA; D: NA; J: TRBJ1-2; V: TRBV30; CDR3: CAWRAELSYGYTF; DNA: TGTGCCTGGAGGGCGGAACTCTCCTATGGCTACACCTTC
size: NA; D: NA; J: TRBJ2-7; V: TRBV30; CDR3: CAWSFGPTYEQYF; DNA: TGTGCCTGGAGCTTTGGACCGACCTACGAGCAGTACTTC
size: NA; D: NA; J: TRBJ2-7; V: TRBV11-3; CDR3: CASRLYEQYF; DNA: TGTGCCAGCAGGCTATACGAGCAGTACTTC
size: NA; D: NA; J: TRBJ1-5; V: TRBV6-5; CDR3: CASSPNRDQPQHF; DNA: TGTGCCAGCTCTCCCAACAGGGATCAGCCCCAGCATTTT
size: NA; D: NA; J: TRBJ1-5; V: TRBV6-1; CDR3: CASSEPYVQPQHF; DNA: TGTGCCAGCAGTGAACCGTACGTCCAGCCCCAGCATTTT
size: NA; D: NA; J: TRBJ2-5; V: TRBV20-1; CDR3: CSATPSETQYF; DNA: TGCAGTGCTACCCCCTCGGAGACCCAGTACTTC
size: few; D: NA; J: TRBJ2-7; V: TRBV13; CDR3: CASSQSSYEQYF; DNA: TGTGCCAGCAGCCAGAGCTCCTACGAGCAGTACTTC
size: NA; D: NA; J: TRBJ1-2; V: TRBV6-5; CDR3: CASRTGTSVGYTF; DNA: TGTGCCAGCAGGACCGGGACTTCGGTTGGCTACACCTTC
size: NA; D: NA; J: TRBJ1-3; V: TRBV5-6; CDR3: CASSGDGSSGNTIYF; DNA: TGTGCCAGCAGCGGAGACGGAAGCTCTGGAAACACCATATATTTT